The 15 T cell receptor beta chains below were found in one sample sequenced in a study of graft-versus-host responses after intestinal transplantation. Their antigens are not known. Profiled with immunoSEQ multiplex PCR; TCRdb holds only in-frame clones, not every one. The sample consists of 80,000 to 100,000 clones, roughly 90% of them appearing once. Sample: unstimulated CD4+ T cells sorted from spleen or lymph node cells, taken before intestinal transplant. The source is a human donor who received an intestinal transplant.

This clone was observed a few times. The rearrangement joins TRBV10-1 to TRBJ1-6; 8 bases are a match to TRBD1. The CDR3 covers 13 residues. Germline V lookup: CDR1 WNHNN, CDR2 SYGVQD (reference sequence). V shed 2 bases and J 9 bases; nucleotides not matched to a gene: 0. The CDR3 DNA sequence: TGCGCCAGCAGTGAGACAGGGGGTTCACCCCTCCACTTT. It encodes CASSETGGSPLHF.

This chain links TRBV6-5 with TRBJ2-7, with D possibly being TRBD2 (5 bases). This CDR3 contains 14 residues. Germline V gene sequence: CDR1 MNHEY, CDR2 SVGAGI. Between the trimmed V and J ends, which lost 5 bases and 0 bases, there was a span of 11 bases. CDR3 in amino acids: CASSELVPSYEQYF. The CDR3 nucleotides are TGTGCCAGCAGTGAACTAGTCCCCTCCTACGAGCAGTACTTC.

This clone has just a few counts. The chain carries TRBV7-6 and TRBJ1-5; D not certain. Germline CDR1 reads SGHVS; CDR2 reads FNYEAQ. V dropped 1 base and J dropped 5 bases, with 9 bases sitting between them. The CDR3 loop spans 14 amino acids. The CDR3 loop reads CASSLGERDQPQHF. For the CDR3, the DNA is TGTGCCAGCAGCTTAGGGGAGAGGGATCAGCCCCAGCATTTT.

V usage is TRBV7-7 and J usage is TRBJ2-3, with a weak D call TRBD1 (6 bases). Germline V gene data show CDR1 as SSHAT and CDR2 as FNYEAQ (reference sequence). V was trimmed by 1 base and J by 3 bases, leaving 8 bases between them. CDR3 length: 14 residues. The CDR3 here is CASSLVTGTDTQYF. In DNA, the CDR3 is TGTGCCAGCAGCTTAGTAACAGGGACAGATACGCAGTATTTT.

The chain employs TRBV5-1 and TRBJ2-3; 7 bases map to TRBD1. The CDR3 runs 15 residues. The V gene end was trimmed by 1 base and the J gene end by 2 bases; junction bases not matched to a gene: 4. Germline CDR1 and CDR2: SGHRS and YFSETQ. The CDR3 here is CASSLFTGDTDTQYF. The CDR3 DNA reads TGCGCCAGCAGCTTGTTTACAGGGGACACAGATACGCAGTATTTT.

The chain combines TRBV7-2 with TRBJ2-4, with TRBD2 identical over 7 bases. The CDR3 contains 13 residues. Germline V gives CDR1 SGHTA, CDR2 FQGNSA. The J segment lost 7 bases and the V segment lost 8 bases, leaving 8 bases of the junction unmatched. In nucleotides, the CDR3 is TGTGCCAGCCGACCTTATAGCGGGAACATTCAGTACTTC. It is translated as CASRPYSGNIQYF.

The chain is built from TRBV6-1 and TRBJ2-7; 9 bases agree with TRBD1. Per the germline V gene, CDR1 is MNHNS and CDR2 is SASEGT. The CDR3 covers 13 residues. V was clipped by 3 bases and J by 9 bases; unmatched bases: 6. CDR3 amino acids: CASSEDRGGWQYF. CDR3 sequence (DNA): TGTGCCAGCAGTGAGGACAGGGGAGGGTGGCAGTACTTC.

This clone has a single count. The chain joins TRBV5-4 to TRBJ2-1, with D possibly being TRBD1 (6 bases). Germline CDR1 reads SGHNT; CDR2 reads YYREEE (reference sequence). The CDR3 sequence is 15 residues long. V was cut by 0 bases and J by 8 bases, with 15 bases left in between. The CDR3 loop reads CASSLEVAGVYEQFF. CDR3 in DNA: TGTGCCAGCAGCTTGGAGGTGGCAGGGGTATATGAGCAGTTCTTC.

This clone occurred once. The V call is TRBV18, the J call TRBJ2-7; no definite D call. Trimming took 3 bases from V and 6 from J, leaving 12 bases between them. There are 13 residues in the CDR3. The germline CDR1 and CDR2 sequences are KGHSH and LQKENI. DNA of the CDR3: TGTGCCAGCTCACCGCCCCGGTCGGTCGAGCAGTACTTC. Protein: CASSPPRSVEQYF. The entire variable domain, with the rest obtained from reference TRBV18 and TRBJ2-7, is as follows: NAGVMQNPRHLVRRRGQEARLRCSPMKGHSHVYWYRQLPEEGLKFMVYLQKENIIDESGMPKERFSAEFPKEGPSILRIQQVVRGDSAAYFCASSPPRSVEQYFGPGTRLTVT.

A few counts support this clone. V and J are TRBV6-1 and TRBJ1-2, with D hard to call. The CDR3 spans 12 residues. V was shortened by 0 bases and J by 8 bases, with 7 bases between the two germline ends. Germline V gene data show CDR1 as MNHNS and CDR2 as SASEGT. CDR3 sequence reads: CASSEALQGYTF. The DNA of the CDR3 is TGTGCCAGCAGTGAAGCGCTTCAGGGCTACACCTTC.

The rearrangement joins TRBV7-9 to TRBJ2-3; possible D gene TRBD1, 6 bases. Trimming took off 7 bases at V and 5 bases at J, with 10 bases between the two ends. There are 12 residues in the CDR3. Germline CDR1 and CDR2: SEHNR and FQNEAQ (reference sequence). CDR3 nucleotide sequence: TGTGCCAGCATCTCGACAGGAGATACGCAGTATTTT. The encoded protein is CASISTGDTQYF.

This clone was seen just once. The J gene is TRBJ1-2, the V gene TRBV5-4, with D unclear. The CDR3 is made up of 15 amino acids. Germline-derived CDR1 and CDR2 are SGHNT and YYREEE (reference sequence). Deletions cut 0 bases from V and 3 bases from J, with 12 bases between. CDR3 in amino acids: CASSLAKGGYYGYTF. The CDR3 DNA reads TGTGCCAGCAGCTTGGCCAAAGGAGGGTACTATGGCTACACCTTC. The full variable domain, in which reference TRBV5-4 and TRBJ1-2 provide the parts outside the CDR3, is ETGVTQSPTHLIKTRGQQVTLRCSSQSGHNTVSWYQQALGQGPQFIFQYYREEENGRGNFPPRFSGLQFPNYSSELNVNALELDDSALYLCASSLAKGGYYGYTFGSGTRLTVV.

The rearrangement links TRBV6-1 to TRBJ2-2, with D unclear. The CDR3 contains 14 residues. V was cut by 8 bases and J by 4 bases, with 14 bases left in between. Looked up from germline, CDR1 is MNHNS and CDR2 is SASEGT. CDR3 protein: CASVLDLVTGELFF. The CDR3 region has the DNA TGTGCCAGCGTCCTAGATTTGGTCACCGGGGAGCTGTTTTTT.

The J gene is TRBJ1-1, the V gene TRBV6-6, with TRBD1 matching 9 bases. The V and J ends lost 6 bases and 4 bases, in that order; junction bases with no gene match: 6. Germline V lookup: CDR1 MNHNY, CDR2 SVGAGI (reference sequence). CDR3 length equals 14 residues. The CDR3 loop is CASSWTGAGTEAFF. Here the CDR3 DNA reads TGTGCCAGCAGCTGGACAGGGGCGGGCACTGAAGCTTTCTTT.

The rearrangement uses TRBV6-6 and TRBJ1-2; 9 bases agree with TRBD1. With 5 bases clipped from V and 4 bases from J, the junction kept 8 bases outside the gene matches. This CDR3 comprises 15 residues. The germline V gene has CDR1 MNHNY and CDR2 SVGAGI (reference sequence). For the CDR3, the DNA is TGTGCCAGCAGTCCCGGGACAGGGCCTTTCTATGGCTACACCTTC. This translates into CASSPGTGPFYGYTF.